This is a list of T cell receptor beta chains from one sample in a study of shared clonotypes between healthy human individuals. Profiled with immunoSEQ multiplex PCR; TCRdb holds only in-frame clones, not every one. The sample holds about 680,000 clones, roughly 72% seen once. Sequenced: memory CD4+ T cells sorted from blood. These TCRs come from a woman aged 30 to 39 in good health. Each CDR3 is given with its conserved first and last residue. The D gene is left open where the match is weak. Not every row has a clone size; where given, it reads once, few, many or a size class.

abundance: few
j_gene: TRBJ2-7
v_gene: TRBV4-1
d_gene: TRBD1
CDR3nt: TGCGCCAGCAGCCAAGTCTGGACAGGGGGATCCTACGAGCAGTACTTC
CDR3aa: CASSQVWTGGSYEQYF

abundance: many
j_gene: TRBJ2-2
v_gene: TRBV2
d_gene: TRBD1
CDR3nt: TGTGCCAGCAAACCGGGACAGGTTCATCCCGGGGAGCTGTTTTTT
CDR3aa: CASKPGQVHPGELFF

abundance: few
j_gene: TRBJ1-2
v_gene: TRBV7-9
d_gene: .
CDR3nt: TGTGCCAGCACCTCCGGACAGACCTATGGCTACACCTTC
CDR3aa: CASTSGQTYGYTF

abundance: .
j_gene: TRBJ2-1
v_gene: TRBV7-2
d_gene: .
CDR3nt: TGTGCCAGCAGCTTATGGGGTAGCGCGGGCTCCTACAATGAGCAGTTCTTC
CDR3aa: CASSLWGSAGSYNEQFF

abundance: once
j_gene: TRBJ2-7
v_gene: TRBV7-9
d_gene: .
CDR3nt: TGTGCCAGCAGCCCCCGTGGGGGATATTCCGAGCAGTACTTC
CDR3aa: CASSPRGGYSEQYF

abundance: once
j_gene: TRBJ1-2
v_gene: TRBV18
d_gene: .
CDR3nt: TGTGCCAGCTCCATCGGACATCAGGATAACTATGGCTACACCTTC
CDR3aa: CASSIGHQDNYGYTF

abundance: .
j_gene: TRBJ2-7
v_gene: TRBV5-1
d_gene: .
CDR3nt: TGCGCCAGCAGCTTAGGACATTCCTACGAGCAGTACTTC
CDR3aa: CASSLGHSYEQYF

abundance: .
j_gene: TRBJ2-5
v_gene: TRBV7-2
d_gene: .
CDR3nt: TGTGCCAGCAGCTCCTCCGTCATTGAGACCCAGTACTTC
CDR3aa: CASSSSVIETQYF

abundance: once
j_gene: TRBJ2-2
v_gene: TRBV15
d_gene: TRBD2
CDR3nt: TGTGCCACCAGCAAGGGACTATCTCCGGGCGGGGAGCTGTTTTTT
CDR3aa: CATSKGLSPGGELFF

abundance: .
j_gene: TRBJ1-4
v_gene: TRBV5-5
d_gene: .
CDR3nt: TGTGCCAGCAGCTTCAGCATTGCAGTGGAAAAACTGTTTTTT
CDR3aa: CASSFSIAVEKLFF

abundance: few
j_gene: TRBJ2-2
v_gene: TRBV7-2
d_gene: TRBD2
CDR3nt: TGTGCCAGCAGCCCAACCGCACTAGCGGGGACCGGGGAGCTGTTTTTT
CDR3aa: CASSPTALAGTGELFF

abundance: once
j_gene: TRBJ2-1
v_gene: TRBV19
d_gene: .
CDR3nt: TGTGCCAGTAGTATAGTTGCTTGGGGACAATACAATGAGCAGTTCTTC
CDR3aa: CASSIVAWGQYNEQFF

abundance: .
j_gene: TRBJ2-5
v_gene: TRBV28
d_gene: .
CDR3nt: TGTGCCAGCAGTTTATGGTCAGGGCCAGGGACCCAGTACTTC
CDR3aa: CASSLWSGPGTQYF

abundance: once
j_gene: TRBJ2-1
v_gene: TRBV5-1
d_gene: TRBD2
CDR3nt: TGCGCCAGCAGCTTCGGGAGGGGAGAGTACAATGAGCAGTTCTTC
CDR3aa: CASSFGRGEYNEQFF

abundance: .
j_gene: TRBJ2-3
v_gene: TRBV28
d_gene: TRBD2
CDR3nt: TGTGCCAGCAGTAAGCCCGAGACTAGCGGTTATACGCAGTATTTT
CDR3aa: CASSKPETSGYTQYF

abundance: .
j_gene: TRBJ1-3
v_gene: TRBV28
d_gene: TRBD1
CDR3nt: TGTGCCAGCAGTTTAGGCACAGGGGCAGCAGGAAACACCATATATTTT
CDR3aa: CASSLGTGAAGNTIYF

abundance: .
j_gene: TRBJ1-1
v_gene: TRBV28
d_gene: .
CDR3nt: TGTGCCAGCAGTCGGACTGAAGCTTTCTTT
CDR3aa: CASSRTEAFF

abundance: .
j_gene: TRBJ2-7
v_gene: TRBV7-6
d_gene: TRBD1
CDR3nt: TGTGCCAGCAGCTTACAAACCGGGACAGGTTCCTACGAGCAGTACTTC
CDR3aa: CASSLQTGTGSYEQYF

abundance: .
j_gene: TRBJ2-1
v_gene: TRBV30
d_gene: .
CDR3nt: TGTGCCTGGAGATACGGGGGTCCGCAGTTCTTC
CDR3aa: CAWRYGGPQFF

abundance: once
j_gene: TRBJ1-1
v_gene: TRBV5-1
d_gene: .
CDR3nt: TGCGCCAGCAAGACAGATTTGAACACTGAAGCTTTCTTT
CDR3aa: CASKTDLNTEAFF

abundance: .
j_gene: TRBJ2-7
v_gene: TRBV6-6
d_gene: TRBD2
CDR3nt: TGTGCCAGCAGTTCCTCTAGCGGGAGAGCCAACGAGCAGTACTTC
CDR3aa: CASSSSSGRANEQYF

abundance: .
j_gene: TRBJ1-5
v_gene: TRBV7-2
d_gene: .
CDR3nt: TGTGCCAGCAGCTCACAAAGCGTTAGAAACAATCAGCCCCAGCATTTT
CDR3aa: CASSSQSVRNNQPQHF

abundance: .
j_gene: TRBJ2-2
v_gene: TRBV2
d_gene: TRBD1
CDR3nt: TGTGCCAGCAGGGAACAGGGGGGATACACCGGGGAGCTGTTTTTT
CDR3aa: CASREQGGYTGELFF

abundance: once
j_gene: TRBJ2-5
v_gene: TRBV7-2
d_gene: TRBD2
CDR3nt: TGTGCCAGCAGCTTAGGAGGACTAGCGGGAGTAGAGACCCAGTACTTC
CDR3aa: CASSLGGLAGVETQYF

abundance: few
j_gene: TRBJ1-1
v_gene: TRBV19
d_gene: .
CDR3nt: TGTGCCAGTTTAGCAGCCTTGAACACTGAAGCTTTCTTT
CDR3aa: CASLAALNTEAFF

abundance: many
j_gene: TRBJ2-1
v_gene: TRBV15
d_gene: .
CDR3nt: TGTGCCACCAGCAGAGATCTCAGGTTTAGCGAGGGAGTTGATGAGCAGTTCTTC
CDR3aa: CATSRDLRFSEGVDEQFF

abundance: .
j_gene: TRBJ1-5
v_gene: TRBV19
d_gene: .
CDR3nt: TGTGCCAGTAGTGGTACCGGGTGGTATAATCAGCCCCAGCATTTT
CDR3aa: CASSGTGWYNQPQHF

abundance: few
j_gene: TRBJ2-3
v_gene: TRBV6-1
d_gene: TRBD2
CDR3nt: TGTGCCAGCAGTGAGCGAGCGGGAGGCAGCCGCGATACGCAGTATTTT
CDR3aa: CASSERAGGSRDTQYF

abundance: .
j_gene: TRBJ1-5
v_gene: TRBV5-1
d_gene: .
CDR3nt: TGCGCCAGCAGCTTGGGTGCTGCAGGGTTGGGTCAGCCCCAGCATTTT
CDR3aa: CASSLGAAGLGQPQHF

abundance: few
j_gene: TRBJ2-2
v_gene: TRBV9
d_gene: TRBD2
CDR3nt: TGTGCCAGCAGCGTAGAAATAGCGGGAGCTGAAACCGGGGAGCTGTTTTTT
CDR3aa: CASSVEIAGAETGELFF